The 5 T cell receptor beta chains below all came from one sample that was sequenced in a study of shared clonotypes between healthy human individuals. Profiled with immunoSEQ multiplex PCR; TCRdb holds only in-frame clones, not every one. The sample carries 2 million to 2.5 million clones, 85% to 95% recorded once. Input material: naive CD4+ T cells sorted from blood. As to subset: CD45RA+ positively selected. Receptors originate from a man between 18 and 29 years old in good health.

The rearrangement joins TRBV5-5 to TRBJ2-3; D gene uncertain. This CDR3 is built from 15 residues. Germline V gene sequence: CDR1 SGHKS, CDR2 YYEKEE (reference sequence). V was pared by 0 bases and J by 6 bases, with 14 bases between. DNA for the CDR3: TGTGCCAGCAGCTTGGTCCCCCTCCTCGATGATACGCAGTATTTT. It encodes CASSLVPLLDDTQYF.

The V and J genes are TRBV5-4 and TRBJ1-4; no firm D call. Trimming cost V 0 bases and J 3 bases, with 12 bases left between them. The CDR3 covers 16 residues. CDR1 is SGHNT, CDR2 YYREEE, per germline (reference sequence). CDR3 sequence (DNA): TGTGCCAGCAGCTTGGGATTCGGAGGCTCTAATGAAAAACTGTTTTTT. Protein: CASSLGFGGSNEKLFF. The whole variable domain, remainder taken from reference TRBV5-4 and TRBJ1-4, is ETGVTQSPTHLIKTRGQQVTLRCSSQSGHNTVSWYQQALGQGPQFIFQYYREEENGRGNFPPRFSGLQFPNYSSELNVNALELDDSALYLCASSLGFGGSNEKLFFGSGTQLSVL.

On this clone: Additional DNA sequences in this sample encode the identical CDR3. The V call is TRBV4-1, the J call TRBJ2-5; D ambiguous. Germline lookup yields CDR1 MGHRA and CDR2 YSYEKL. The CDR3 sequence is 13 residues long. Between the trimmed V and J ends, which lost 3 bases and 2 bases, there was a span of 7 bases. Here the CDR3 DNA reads TGCGCCAGCAGCCAGGCTTTACAAGAGACCCAGTACTTC. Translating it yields CASSQALQETQYF.

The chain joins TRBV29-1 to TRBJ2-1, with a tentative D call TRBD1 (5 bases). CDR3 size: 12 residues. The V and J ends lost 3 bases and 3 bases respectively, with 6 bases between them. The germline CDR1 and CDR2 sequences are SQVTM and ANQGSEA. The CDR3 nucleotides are TGCAGCGTTGACAGGGACTACAATGAGCAGTTCTTC. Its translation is CSVDRDYNEQFF.

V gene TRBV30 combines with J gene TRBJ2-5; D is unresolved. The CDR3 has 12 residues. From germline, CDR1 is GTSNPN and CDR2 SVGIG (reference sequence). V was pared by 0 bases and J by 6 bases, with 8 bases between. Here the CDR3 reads CAWSVEGKTQYF. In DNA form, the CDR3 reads TGTGCCTGGAGTGTGGAAGGGAAGACCCAGTACTTC.